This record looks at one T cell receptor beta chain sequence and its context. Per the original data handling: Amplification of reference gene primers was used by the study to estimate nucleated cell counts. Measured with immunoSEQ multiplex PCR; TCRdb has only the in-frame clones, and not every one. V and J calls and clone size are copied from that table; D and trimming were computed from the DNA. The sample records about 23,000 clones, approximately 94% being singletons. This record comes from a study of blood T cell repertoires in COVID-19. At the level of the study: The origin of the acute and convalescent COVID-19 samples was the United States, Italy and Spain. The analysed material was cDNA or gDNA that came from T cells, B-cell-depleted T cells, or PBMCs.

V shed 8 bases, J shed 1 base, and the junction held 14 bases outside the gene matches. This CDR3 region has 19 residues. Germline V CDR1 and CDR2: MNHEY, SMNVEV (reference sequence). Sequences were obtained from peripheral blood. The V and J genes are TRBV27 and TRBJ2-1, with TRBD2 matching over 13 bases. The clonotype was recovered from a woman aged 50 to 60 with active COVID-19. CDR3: CASSPFGLAGEGSYNEQFF. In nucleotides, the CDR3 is TGTGCCAGCTCCCCTTTTGGACTAGCGGGAGAGGGATCCTACAATGAGCAGTTCTTC.